The 5 T cell receptor beta chains reported below all come from one sample, sequenced in a study of shared T cell receptors in the human thymus. The protocol was immunoSEQ multiplex PCR, while the TCRdb copy is restricted to in-frame clones and leaves out a portion. The sample lists about 380,000 clones, around 93% occurring once. Sequencing was done on a sample of thymocytes. The receptors originated from a human donor.

This chain connects TRBV5-4 to TRBJ2-7, with 10 bases that match TRBD2. V gave up 3 bases and J gave up 2 bases; unmatched junction bases: 20. Germline values: CDR1 SGHNT, CDR2 YYREEE (reference sequence). The CDR3 totals 20 residues. The DNA of the CDR3 is TGTGCCAGCAGCTGCTCAAGCGGGAGGGCCGGAGATTATCCCCCCTACGAGCAGTACTTC. This encodes CASSCSSGRAGDYPPYEQYF.

This clone appeared a few times. This rearrangement joins TRBV14 to TRBJ1-1; no firm D call. The CDR3 totals 12 residues. Germline CDR1 is SGHDN and CDR2 is FVKESK. The V gene lost 1 base and the J gene lost 2 bases, with 2 bases spanning the gap. CDR3 residues: CASSQGNTEAFF. Here the CDR3 DNA reads TGTGCCAGCAGCCAAGGAAACACTGAAGCTTTCTTT.

V usage is TRBV5-1 and J usage is TRBJ2-5, with 10 bases identical to TRBD1. The CDR3 loop spans 15 amino acids. Germline V CDR1 and CDR2: SGHRS, YFSETQ. Trimming removed 0 bases from V and 10 bases from J; junction bases left unmatched: 9. CDR3 loop: CASSLAGDRGLFQYF. The DNA of the CDR3 is TGCGCCAGCAGCTTGGCCGGTGACAGGGGGCTATTCCAGTACTTC.

The chain uses TRBV4-1 and TRBJ1-5, with D tentatively TRBD1 (6 bases). The CDR3 has 15 amino acids. V dropped 0 bases and J dropped 6 bases, with 12 bases sitting between them. Germline V gives CDR1 MGHRA, CDR2 YSYEKL. CDR3 protein: CASSQDGGGGQPQHF. The CDR3 region has the DNA TGCGCCAGCAGCCAAGATGGGGGAGGGGGTCAGCCCCAGCATTTT.

The chain carries TRBV2 and TRBJ2-5; 12 bases are a match to TRBD2. Per the germline V gene, CDR1 is SNHLY and CDR2 is FYNNEI. The CDR3 extends over 19 amino acids. V was clipped by 5 bases and J by 5 bases; unmatched bases: 18. The CDR3 reads CASSFRTSGKTKFGETQYF. The CDR3 coding sequence is TGTGCCAGCAGTTTCCGGACTAGCGGGAAGACGAAGTTTGGGGAGACCCAGTACTTC.